This is a list of T cell receptor beta chains from one sample in a study of CD8 T cells in Susac syndrome. TCRdb re-derived calls from the immunoSEQ multiplex PCR reads in MiXCR, one entry per CDR3 protein. The sample lists around 170,000 distinct CDR3 sequences, approximately 94% occurring once. Sequencing input: CD4+ T cells from PBMCs. These receptors were collected from a human donor with Susac syndrome. Both conserved end residues are part of each CDR3. Fields, in order: clone size, J gene, D gene, V gene, CDR3 DNA, CDR3 protein. A D gene is named only where the DNA matches it firmly. Rows may omit the clone size; those that give it use once, few, many or a size class.

size: -
J: TRBJ1-1
D: TRBD1
V: TRBV12-3/TRBV12-4
DNA: TGTGCCAGCAGGCTGACAGGGGCTGAAGCTTTCTTT
CDR3: CASRLTGAEAFF

size: -
J: TRBJ2-3
D: TRBD2
V: TRBV4-2
DNA: TGTGCCAGCAGCCAGGAAACTAGCGGGGGGGCTGATACGCAGTATTTT
CDR3: CASSQETSGGADTQYF

size: -
J: TRBJ1-3
D: -
V: TRBV29-1
DNA: TGCAGCGTTGAAGCTGGATCACCCGGAAACACCATATATTTT
CDR3: CSVEAGSPGNTIYF

size: -
J: TRBJ2-1
D: TRBD2
V: TRBV2
DNA: TGTGCCAGCAGTGAATGGCGACTAGCGGGGGGGCCAGGGTCGAATGAGCAGTTCTTC
CDR3: CASSEWRLAGGPGSNEQFF

size: -
J: TRBJ2-3
D: TRBD2
V: TRBV25-1
DNA: TGTGCCAGCCAGGGACTACGCGGAGATACGCAGTATTTT
CDR3: CASQGLRGDTQYF

size: -
J: TRBJ2-1
D: TRBD2
V: TRBV7-2
DNA: TGTGCCAGCAGCCTCTCTAGCGGGGGGGCCCATGAGCAGTTCTTC
CDR3: CASSLSSGGAHEQFF

size: -
J: TRBJ1-5
D: -
V: TRBV5-6
DNA: TGTGCCAGCAGCCCCCAGCAGGGGAGAAGCAATCAGCCCCAGCATTTT
CDR3: CASSPQQGRSNQPQHF

size: -
J: TRBJ2-2
D: TRBD1
V: TRBV7-9
DNA: TGTGCCAGCAGCTCCGACAGGGAAAGTGTGACCGGGGAGCTGTTTTTT
CDR3: CASSSDRESVTGELFF

size: -
J: TRBJ2-7
D: TRBD1
V: TRBV20-1
DNA: TGCAGTGCTAGGCCCGGGACAGGGGCCTACGAGCAGTACTTC
CDR3: CSARPGTGAYEQYF

size: -
J: TRBJ2-1
D: -
V: TRBV24-1
DNA: TGTGCCACCAGTGATGGGCCCACTGACAATGAGCAGTTCTTC
CDR3: CATSDGPTDNEQFF

size: -
J: TRBJ2-1
D: -
V: TRBV7-2
DNA: TGTGCCAGCAGTAGGGAGAGCTCCTACAATGAGCAGTTCTTC
CDR3: CASSRESSYNEQFF

size: -
J: TRBJ1-3
D: -
V: TRBV13
DNA: TGTGCCAGCAGCATGGAAATTCAGGGCTCAGGAAACACCATATATTTT
CDR3: CASSMEIQGSGNTIYF

size: -
J: TRBJ2-5
D: -
V: TRBV20-1
DNA: TGCAGTGCTTTATCGGGGAAGGGAAAGACCCAGTACTTC
CDR3: CSALSGKGKTQYF

size: few
J: TRBJ2-1
D: -
V: TRBV5-6
DNA: TGTGCCAGCAGCTTCCATGGATTCGACAATGAGCAGTTCTTC
CDR3: CASSFHGFDNEQFF